The 20 T cell receptor beta chains reported below all come from one sample, sequenced in a study of metastatic and nonmetastatic thyroid tumors. TCRdb re-processed the PCR reads through MiXCR. The sample includes 20,000 to 25,000 clones, about a sixth seen only once; the top ten take less than 11%. All patients were treatment-naive before thyroid surgery. Sequences were obtained from tumor tissue. The receptors were gathered from a female donor with papillary thyroid cancer or a benign thyroid nodule (not recorded which). Some clones in this sample may be carry-over from other donors' samples.

By share, this clone ranks as medium-sized. The chain joins TRBV20-1 to TRBJ2-7, with 15 bases lining up with TRBD2. Germline values: CDR1 DFQATT, CDR2 SNEGSKA (reference sequence). The CDR3 sequence is 15 residues long. V was clipped by 5 bases and J by 1 base; unmatched bases: 3. The CDR3 here is CSAWTSGRESYEQYF. DNA of the CDR3: TGCAGTGCTTGGACTAGCGGGAGGGAATCCTACGAGCAGTACTTC.

This sequence joins TRBV4-2 and TRBJ2-7, with D perhaps TRBD2 (6 bases). The CDR3 length is 15 residues. In germline, CDR1 is LGHNA, CDR2 YNFKEQ. V lost 0 bases, J lost 3 bases, and 12 bases lay in between. CDR3 sequence: CASSQERLAHYEQYF. In DNA form, the CDR3 reads TGTGCCAGCAGCCAAGAGCGCCTAGCGCACTACGAGCAGTACTTC.

This clone was seen at least ten times. V usage is TRBV5-1 and J usage is TRBJ1-3; 8 bases match TRBD1. V shed 4 bases and J 2 bases; nucleotides not matched to a gene: 11. The CDR3 runs to 17 residues. Germline values: CDR1 SGHRS, CDR2 YFSETQ. The CDR3 protein is CASSPTAQGAAGNTIYF. In nucleotides, the CDR3 is TGCGCCAGCAGCCCTACCGCCCAGGGGGCCGCTGGAAACACCATATATTTT.

A note on this clone: This clone may be a read error of a much larger clone one base away. The chain recombines TRBV5-4 with TRBJ2-3; TRBD2 aligns across 10 bases. J lost 3 bases, V lost 0 bases, and 7 bases had no gene match. Germline V gene data show CDR1 as SGHNT and CDR2 as YYREEE (reference sequence). The CDR3 spans 17 residues. The CDR3 spells CASSLGGTSVLTDTQYF. As DNA, the CDR3 is TGTGCCAGCAGCTTGGGGGGGACTAGCGTTTTAACAGATACGCAGTATTTT.

The table lists this clone with many counts. The genes are TRBV6-1 and TRBJ2-2, with 10 bases matching TRBD2. Germline lookup yields CDR1 MNHNS and CDR2 SASEGT. This CDR3 comprises 17 residues. V was pared by 6 bases and J by 6 bases, with 13 bases of the junction left unmatched. CDR3 nucleotide sequence: TGTGCCAGCAGGATCCCCGGGACTAGCGACCGTGCCGGGGAGCTGTTTTTT. It specifies CASRIPGTSDRAGELFF.

The J gene is TRBJ2-3, the V gene TRBV4-1, with D uncertain. Trimming removed 0 bases from V and 0 bases from J, with 10 bases in between. The germline CDR1 and CDR2 sequences are MGHRA and YSYEKL. This CDR3 is built from 16 residues. CDR3 protein: CASSQDGGTSTDTQYF. CDR3 bases: TGCGCCAGCAGCCAAGACGGCGGAACTAGCACAGATACGCAGTATTTT.

This chain joins TRBV12-3 or TRBV12-4 and TRBJ2-3, with D unclear. The V end lost 7 bases, the J end lost 5 bases, and 10 bases lay between the germline ends. The CDR3 is made up of 12 amino acids. The CDR3 region has the DNA TGTGCCAGCAAACCCCTTGGAGATACGCAGTATTTT. Amino acid sequence: CASKPLGDTQYF.

This clone rates as medium-sized. The rearrangement uses TRBV6-1 and TRBJ2-7; 9 bases agree with TRBD1. This CDR3 is built from 13 residues. Per the germline V gene, CDR1 is MNHNS and CDR2 is SASEGT. Germline trimming cut 6 bases from V and 4 bases from J; bases unmatched to any gene: 4. The CDR3 nucleotides read TGTGCCAGCAGCCCGGACAGGGGATACGAGCAGTACTTC. This sequence encodes CASSPDRGYEQYF.

There are many counts of this clone. The chain recombines TRBV28 with TRBJ2-3; 7 nucleotides line up with TRBD1. The germline V gene encodes CDR1 MDHEN and CDR2 SYDVKM. The junction had 15 bases not matched to a gene; V was cut back by 5 bases and J by 4 bases. CDR3 length: 17 residues. CDR3 bases: TGTGCCAGCAGTCCAAGGGACAGTTTTTTCGGTTCAGATACGCAGTATTTT. Amino acid sequence: CASSPRDSFFGSDTQYF.

This clone was observed many times. The chain has TRBV12-3 or TRBV12-4 and TRBJ2-1; 7 bases fit TRBD1. V lost 6 bases to trimming and J lost 2 bases; unmatched junction nucleotides: 4. This CDR3 comprises 14 residues. The CDR3, as DNA: TGTGCCAGCAGCCCGGGACAGACCTACAATGAGCAGTTCTTC. Its translation: CASSPGQTYNEQFF.

This clone is medium-sized within its sample. CDR3 in amino acids: CASDTWDRVPEQYF. The DNA of the CDR3 is TGTGCCAGCGATACTTGGGACAGGGTTCCCGAGCAGTACTTC. The rearrangement links TRBV28 to TRBJ2-7, with 9 bases that match TRBD1. V gave up 8 bases and J gave up 6 bases; unmatched junction bases: 11. CDR1 and CDR2 from the germline V gene are MDHEN and SYDVKM. This CDR3 has 14 amino acids.

This clone was seen repeatedly, ten times or more. V and J are TRBV5-1 and TRBJ1-4; a weak D match, TRBD1 (6 bases). The V gene's germline CDR1 is SGHRS and CDR2 YFSETQ. Trimming removed 4 bases from V and 5 bases from J, with 18 bases in between. There are 16 residues in the CDR3. Here the CDR3 reads CASSKSIQGTNEKLFF. For the CDR3, the DNA is TGCGCCAGCAGCAAAAGCATTCAGGGGACAAATGAAAAACTGTTTTTT. The full variable domain, rest sourced from reference TRBV5-1 and TRBJ1-4, is KAGVTQTPRYLIKTRGQQVTLSCSPISGHRSVSWYQQTPGQGLQFLFEYFSETQRNKGNFPGRFSGRQFSNSRSEMNVSTLELGDSALYLCASSKSIQGTNEKLFFGSGTQLSVL.

A single count supports this clone. The chain uses TRBV4-2 and TRBJ2-7, with D unclear. The length of the CDR3 is 15 residues. Between the trimmed V and J ends, which lost 0 bases and 2 bases, there was a span of 11 bases. Germline V lookup: CDR1 LGHNA, CDR2 YNFKEQ. Written as DNA, the CDR3 is TGTGCCAGCAGCCAAGATCCGACCCCTACCTACGAGCAGTACTTC. As protein: CASSQDPTPTYEQYF.

There are many counts of this clone. This chain joins TRBV7-6 and TRBJ1-3, with D hard to call. The CDR3 spans 17 residues. Per the germline V gene, CDR1 is SGHVS and CDR2 is FNYEAQ. The V end lost 8 bases, the J end lost 0 bases, and 20 bases lay between the germline ends. Written as DNA, the CDR3 is TGTGCCAGCCACTTATTTCCGGGCACGAGCTCTGGAAACACCATATATTTT. Residues: CASHLFPGTSSGNTIYF.

About this clone: At one end the junction does not follow the germline gene, possibly because of a read error. The chain recombines TRBV6-1 with TRBJ1-5; unclear D gene. In germline, CDR1 is MNHNS, CDR2 SASEGT. This CDR3 region has 16 residues. CDR3 coding DNA: TGTGCCAGCAGTGAATCGGGCACCCATGATGATAAGCCACAGCATTTT. Translated: CASSESGTHDDKPQHF.

The sample holds many counts of this clone. A much larger clone lies one base from this, so it may be a read error. The same CDR3 can be traced to other DNA sequences in this sample. The V call is TRBV28, the J call TRBJ1-6; D remains ambiguous. This CDR3 contains 16 residues. CDR1 and CDR2 (germline): MDHEN, SYDVKM. The CDR3, as DNA: TGTGCCAGCCTGAACATGGGCAACTCCTATAACTCACCCCTCCACTTT. Translating gives CASLNMGNSYNSPLHF. The variable domain in full, with the rest retrieved from reference TRBV28 and TRBJ1-6, is DVKVTQSSRYLVKRTGEKVFLECVQDMDHENMFWYRQDPGLGLRLIYFSYDVKMKEKGDIPEGYSVSREKKERFSLILESASTNQTSMYLCASLNMGNSYNSPLHFGNGTRLTVT.

The CDR3 sequence: CASSERGGSTLEQYF. The CDR3 region has the DNA TGTGCCAGCAGTGAACGGGGCGGGAGTACACTCGAGCAGTACTTC. J is TRBJ2-7 and V is TRBV6-1; 7 nucleotides line up with TRBD2. CDR1 and CDR2 from the germline V gene are MNHNS and SASEGT. This CDR3 has 15 residues. Germline trimming cut 2 bases from V and 6 bases from J; bases unmatched to any gene: 10.

This clone turned up a few times. Its ends do not fully match the called genes, so a read error is possible. The V call is TRBV15, the J call TRBJ2-7; 11 bases are shared with TRBD2. CDR3 length equals 15 residues. Germline values: CDR1 LNHNV, CDR2 YYDKDF (reference sequence). This CDR3 is CDTSSTSGRTYEQYF. CDR3 in DNA: TGTGACACCAGCAGTACTAGCGGGAGAACCTATGAGCAGTACTTC.

Concerning this clone itself: Mismatch with germline at one junction end may stem from a read error. This chain links TRBV2 with TRBJ1-1, with 7 bases that match TRBD1. Germline CDR1 is SNHLY and CDR2 is FYNNEI. The CDR3 runs to 14 residues. This CDR3 is CATRDSLMKTEAFF. CDR3 nucleotides: TGCGCCACCCGGGACAGTCTCATGAAGACTGAAGCTTTCTTT.

This clone is large (0.1 to 1%) by share. The chain joins TRBV6-4 to TRBJ2-2; weak D call: TRBD1 (5 bases). The CDR3 length is 13 residues. Per germline, CDR1 MRHNA and CDR2 SNTAGT. V was shortened by 6 bases and J by 4 bases, with 9 bases between the two germline ends. The chain's CDR3 is CASREQGTGELFF. CDR3 DNA sequence: TGTGCCAGCAGAGAGCAGGGCACCGGGGAGCTGTTTTTT.